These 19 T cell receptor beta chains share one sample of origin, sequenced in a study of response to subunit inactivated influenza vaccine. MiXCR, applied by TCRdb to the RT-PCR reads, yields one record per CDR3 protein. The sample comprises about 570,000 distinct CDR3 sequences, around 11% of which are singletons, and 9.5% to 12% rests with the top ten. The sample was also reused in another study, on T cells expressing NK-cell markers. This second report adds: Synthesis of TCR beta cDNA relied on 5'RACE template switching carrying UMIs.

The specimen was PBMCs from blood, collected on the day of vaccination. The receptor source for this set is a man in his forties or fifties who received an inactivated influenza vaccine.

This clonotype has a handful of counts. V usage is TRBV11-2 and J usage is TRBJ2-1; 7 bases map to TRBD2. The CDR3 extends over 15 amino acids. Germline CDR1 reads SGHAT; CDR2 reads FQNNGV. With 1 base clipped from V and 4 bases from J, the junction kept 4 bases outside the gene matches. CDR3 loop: CASSLVRGGYNEQFF. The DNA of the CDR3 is TGTGCCAGCAGCTTAGTTCGCGGGGGATACAATGAGCAGTTCTTC.

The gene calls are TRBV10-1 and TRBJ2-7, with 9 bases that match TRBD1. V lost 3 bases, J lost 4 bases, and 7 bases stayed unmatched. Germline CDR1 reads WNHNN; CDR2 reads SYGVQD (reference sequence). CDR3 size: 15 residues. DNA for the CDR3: TGCGCCAGCAGTGAACAGGGGGCTTCTTCGTACGAGCAGTACTTC. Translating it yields CASSEQGASSYEQYF.

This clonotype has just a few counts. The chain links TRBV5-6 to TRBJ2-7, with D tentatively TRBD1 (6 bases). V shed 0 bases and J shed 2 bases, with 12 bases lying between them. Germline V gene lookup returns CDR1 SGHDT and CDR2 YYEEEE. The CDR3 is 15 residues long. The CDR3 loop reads CASSLEGGLPYEQYF. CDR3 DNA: TGTGCCAGCAGCTTGGAAGGGGGTTTGCCCTACGAGCAGTACTTC.

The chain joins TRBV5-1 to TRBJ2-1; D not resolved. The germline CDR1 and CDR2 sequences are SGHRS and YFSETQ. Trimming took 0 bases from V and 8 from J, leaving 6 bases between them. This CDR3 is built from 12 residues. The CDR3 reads CASSLDLHEQFF. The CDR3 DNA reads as TGCGCCAGCAGCTTGGACTTACATGAGCAGTTCTTC.

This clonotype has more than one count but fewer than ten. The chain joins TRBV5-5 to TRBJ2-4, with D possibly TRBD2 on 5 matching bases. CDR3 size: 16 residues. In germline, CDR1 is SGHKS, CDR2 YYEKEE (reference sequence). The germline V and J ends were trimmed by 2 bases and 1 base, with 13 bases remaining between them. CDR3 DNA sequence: TGTGCCAGCAGCTTCGAGGGCCTTTGGGCCAAAAACATTCAGTACTTC. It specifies CASSFEGLWAKNIQYF.

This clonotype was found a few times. DNA of the CDR3: TGTGCCACCAGCAGACGGACAGGGAATTACAATGAGCAGTTCTTC. It encodes CATSRRTGNYNEQFF. This rearrangement joins TRBV15 to TRBJ2-1, with TRBD1 identical over 8 bases. Germline loops: CDR1 LNHNV, CDR2 YYDKDF (reference sequence). V lost 2 bases to trimming and J lost 4 bases; unmatched junction nucleotides: 4. The CDR3 is 15 amino acids.

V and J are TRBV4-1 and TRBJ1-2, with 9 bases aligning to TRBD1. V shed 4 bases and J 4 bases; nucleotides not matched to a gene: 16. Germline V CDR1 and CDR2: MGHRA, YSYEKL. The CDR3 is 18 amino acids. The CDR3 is CASSLQPWDREIFYGYTF. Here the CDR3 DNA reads TGCGCCAGCAGCCTCCAACCCTGGGACAGGGAAATCTTCTATGGCTACACCTTC.

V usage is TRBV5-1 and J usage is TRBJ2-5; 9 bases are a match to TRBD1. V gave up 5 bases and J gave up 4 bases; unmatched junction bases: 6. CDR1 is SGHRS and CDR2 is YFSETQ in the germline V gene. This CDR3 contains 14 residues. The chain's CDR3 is CASRSGTGTETQYF. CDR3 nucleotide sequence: TGCGCCAGCAGATCCGGGACAGGGACAGAGACCCAGTACTTC. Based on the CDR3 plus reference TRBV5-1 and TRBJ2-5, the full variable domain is KAGVTQTPRYLIKTRGQQVTLSCSPISGHRSVSWYQQTPGQGLQFLFEYFSETQRNKGNFPGRFSGRQFSNSRSEMNVSTLELGDSALYLCASRSGTGTETQYFGPGTRLLVL.

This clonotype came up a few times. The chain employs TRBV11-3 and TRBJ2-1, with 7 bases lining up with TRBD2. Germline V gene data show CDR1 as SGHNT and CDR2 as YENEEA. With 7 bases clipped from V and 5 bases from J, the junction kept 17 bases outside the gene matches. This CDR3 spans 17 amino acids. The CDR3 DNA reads TGTGCCAGCACCCAACCCCGGGGGGAGAATAGGGACAATGAGCAGTTCTTC. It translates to CASTQPRGENRDNEQFF.

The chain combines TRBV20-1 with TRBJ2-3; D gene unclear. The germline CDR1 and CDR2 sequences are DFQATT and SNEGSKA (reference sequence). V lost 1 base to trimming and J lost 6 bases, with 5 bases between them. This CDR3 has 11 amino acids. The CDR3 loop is CSARGVDTQYF. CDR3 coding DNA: TGCAGTGCTAGAGGAGTGGATACGCAGTATTTT.

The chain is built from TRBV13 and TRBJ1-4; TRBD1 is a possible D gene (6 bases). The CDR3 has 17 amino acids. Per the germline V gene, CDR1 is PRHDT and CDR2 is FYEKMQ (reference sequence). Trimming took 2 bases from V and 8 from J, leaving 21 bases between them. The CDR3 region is CASSLIGRARGSEKLFF. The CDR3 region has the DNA TGTGCCAGCAGCTTAATAGGGCGGGCCAGGGGATCAGAAAAACTGTTTTTT. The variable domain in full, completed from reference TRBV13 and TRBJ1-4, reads AAGVIQSPRHLIKEKRETATLKCYPIPRHDTVYWYQQGPGQDPQFLISFYEKMQSDKGSIPDRFSAQQFSDYHSELNMSSLELGDSALYFCASSLIGRARGSEKLFFGSGTQLSVL.

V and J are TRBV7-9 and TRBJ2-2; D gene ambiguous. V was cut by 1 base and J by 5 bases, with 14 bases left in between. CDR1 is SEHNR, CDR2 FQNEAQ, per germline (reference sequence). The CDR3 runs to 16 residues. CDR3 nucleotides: TGTGCCAGCAGCTTAGACACGAGTTATATGACCGGGGAGCTGTTTTTT. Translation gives CASSLDTSYMTGELFF.

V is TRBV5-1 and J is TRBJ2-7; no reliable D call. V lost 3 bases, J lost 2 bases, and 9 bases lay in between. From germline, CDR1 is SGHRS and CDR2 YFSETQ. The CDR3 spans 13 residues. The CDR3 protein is CASSSEQTYEQYF. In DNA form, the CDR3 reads TGCGCCAGCAGCTCTGAACAGACCTACGAGCAGTACTTC.

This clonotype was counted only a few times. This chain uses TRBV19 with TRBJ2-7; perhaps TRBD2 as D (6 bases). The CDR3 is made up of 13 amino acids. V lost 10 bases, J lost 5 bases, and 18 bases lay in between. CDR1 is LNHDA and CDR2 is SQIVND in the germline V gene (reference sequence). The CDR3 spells CAIGGEAGDEQYF. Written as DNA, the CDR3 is TGTGCCATTGGAGGGGAGGCGGGCGACGAGCAGTACTTC. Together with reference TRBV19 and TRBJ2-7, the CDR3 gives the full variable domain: DGGITQSPKYLFRKEGQNVTLSCEQNLNHDAMYWYRQDPGQGLRLIYYSQIVNDFQKGDIAEGYSVSREKKESFPLTVTSAQKNPTAFYLCAIGGEAGDEQYFGPGTRLTVT.

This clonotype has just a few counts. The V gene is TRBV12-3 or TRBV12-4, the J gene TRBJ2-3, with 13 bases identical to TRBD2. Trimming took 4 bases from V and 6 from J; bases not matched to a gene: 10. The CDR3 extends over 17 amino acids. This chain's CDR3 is CASSSPGLAGPPDTQYF. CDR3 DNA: TGTGCCAGCAGTTCCCCGGGACTAGCGGGGCCCCCGGATACGCAGTATTTT.

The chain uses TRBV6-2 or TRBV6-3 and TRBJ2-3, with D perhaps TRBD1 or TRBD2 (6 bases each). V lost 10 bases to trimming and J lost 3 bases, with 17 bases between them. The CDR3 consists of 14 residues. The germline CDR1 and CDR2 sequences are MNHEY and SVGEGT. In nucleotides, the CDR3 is TGTGCCACCCTTAGAGGGGGGTTAACAGATACGCAGTATTTT. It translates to CATLRGGLTDTQYF.

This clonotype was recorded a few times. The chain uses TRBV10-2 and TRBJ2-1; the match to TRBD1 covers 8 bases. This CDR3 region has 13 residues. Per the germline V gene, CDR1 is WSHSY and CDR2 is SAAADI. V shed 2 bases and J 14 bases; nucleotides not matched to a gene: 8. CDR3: CASSERQGAQKFF. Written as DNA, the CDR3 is TGCGCCAGCAGTGAGAGGCAGGGGGCGCAAAAGTTCTTC.

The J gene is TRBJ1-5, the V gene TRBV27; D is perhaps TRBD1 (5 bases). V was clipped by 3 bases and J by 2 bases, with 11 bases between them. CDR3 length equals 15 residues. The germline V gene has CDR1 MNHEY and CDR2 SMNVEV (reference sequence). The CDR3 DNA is TGTGCCAGCAGTTTGGGGGGTATCGGCAATCAGCCCCAGCATTTT. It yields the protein CASSLGGIGNQPQHF.

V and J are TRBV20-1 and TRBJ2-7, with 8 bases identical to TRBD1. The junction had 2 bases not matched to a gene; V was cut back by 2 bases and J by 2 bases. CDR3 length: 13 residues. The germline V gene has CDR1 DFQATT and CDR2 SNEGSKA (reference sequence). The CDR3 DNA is TGCAGTGCTAGACAGGGGGCTGCCTACGAGCAGTACTTC. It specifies CSARQGAAYEQYF.